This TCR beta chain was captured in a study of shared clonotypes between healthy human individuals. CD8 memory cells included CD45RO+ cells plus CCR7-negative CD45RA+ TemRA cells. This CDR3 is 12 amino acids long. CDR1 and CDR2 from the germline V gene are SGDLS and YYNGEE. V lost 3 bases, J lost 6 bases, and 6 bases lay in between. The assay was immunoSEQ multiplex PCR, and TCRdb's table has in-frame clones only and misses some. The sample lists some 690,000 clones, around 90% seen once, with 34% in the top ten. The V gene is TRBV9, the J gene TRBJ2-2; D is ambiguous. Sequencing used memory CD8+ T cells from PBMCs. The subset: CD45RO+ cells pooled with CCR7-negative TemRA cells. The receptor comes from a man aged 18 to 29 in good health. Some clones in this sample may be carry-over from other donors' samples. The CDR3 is CASSGFAGELFF. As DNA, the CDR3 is TGTGCCAGCAGCGGGTTCGCCGGGGAGCTGTTTTTT.